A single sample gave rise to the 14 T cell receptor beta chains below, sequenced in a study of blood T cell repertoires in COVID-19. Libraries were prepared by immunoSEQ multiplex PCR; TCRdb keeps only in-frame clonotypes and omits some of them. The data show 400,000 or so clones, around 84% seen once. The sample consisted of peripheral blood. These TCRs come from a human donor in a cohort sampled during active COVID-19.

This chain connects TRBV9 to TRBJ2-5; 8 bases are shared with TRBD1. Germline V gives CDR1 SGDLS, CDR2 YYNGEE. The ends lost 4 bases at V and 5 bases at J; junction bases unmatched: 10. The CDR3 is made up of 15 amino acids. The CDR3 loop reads CASSRGTGGTETQYF. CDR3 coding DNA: TGTGCCAGCAGCCGGGGGACAGGAGGGACCGAGACCCAGTACTTC.

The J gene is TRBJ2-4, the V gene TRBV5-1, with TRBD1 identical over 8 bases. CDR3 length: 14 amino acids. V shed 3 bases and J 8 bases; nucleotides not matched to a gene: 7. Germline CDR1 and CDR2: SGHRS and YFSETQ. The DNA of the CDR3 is TGCGCCAGCAGCTGGACAGGGACGCGGGACATTCAGTACTTC. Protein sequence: CASSWTGTRDIQYF.

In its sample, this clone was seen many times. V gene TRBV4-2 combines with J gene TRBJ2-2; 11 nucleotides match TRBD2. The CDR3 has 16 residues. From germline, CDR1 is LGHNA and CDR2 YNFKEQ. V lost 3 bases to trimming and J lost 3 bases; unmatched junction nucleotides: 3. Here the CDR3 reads CASSQPGLADTGELFF. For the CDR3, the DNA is TGTGCCAGCAGCCAGCCGGGACTAGCGGACACCGGGGAGCTGTTTTTT.

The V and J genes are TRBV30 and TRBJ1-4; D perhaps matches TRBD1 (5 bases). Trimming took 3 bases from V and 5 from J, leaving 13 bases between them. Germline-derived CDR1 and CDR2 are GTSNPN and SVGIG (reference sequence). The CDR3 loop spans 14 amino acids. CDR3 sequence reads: CAWRGGRRNEKLFF. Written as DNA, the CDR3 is TGTGCCTGGAGGGGGGGACGGCGGAATGAAAAACTGTTTTTT.

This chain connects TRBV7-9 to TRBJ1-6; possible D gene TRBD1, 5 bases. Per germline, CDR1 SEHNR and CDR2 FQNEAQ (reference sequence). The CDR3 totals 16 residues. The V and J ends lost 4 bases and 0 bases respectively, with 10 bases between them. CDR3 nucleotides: TGTGCCAGCAGCTCCCGGGGGGGCTCCTATAATTCACCCCTCCACTTT. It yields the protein CASSSRGGSYNSPLHF.

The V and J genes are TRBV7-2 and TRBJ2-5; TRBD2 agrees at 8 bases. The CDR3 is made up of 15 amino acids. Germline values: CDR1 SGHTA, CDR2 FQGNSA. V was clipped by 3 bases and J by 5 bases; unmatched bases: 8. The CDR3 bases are TGTGCCAGCAGCTTCCCTATGGGCGGGGGGGAGACCCAGTACTTC. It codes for CASSFPMGGGETQYF.

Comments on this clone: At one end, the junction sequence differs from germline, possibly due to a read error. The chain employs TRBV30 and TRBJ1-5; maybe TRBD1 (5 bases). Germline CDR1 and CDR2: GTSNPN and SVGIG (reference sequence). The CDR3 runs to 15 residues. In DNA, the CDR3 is TGTGTCTGGAGTGTTACAGGAGTTAGCAATCAGCCCCAGCATTTT. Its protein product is CVWSVTGVSNQPQHF.

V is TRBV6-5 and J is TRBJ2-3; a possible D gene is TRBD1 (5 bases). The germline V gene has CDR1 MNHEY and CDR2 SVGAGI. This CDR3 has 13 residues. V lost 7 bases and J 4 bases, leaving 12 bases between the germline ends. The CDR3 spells CASTRGGADTQYF. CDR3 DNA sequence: TGTGCCAGCACTAGGGGTGGGGCAGATACGCAGTATTTT.

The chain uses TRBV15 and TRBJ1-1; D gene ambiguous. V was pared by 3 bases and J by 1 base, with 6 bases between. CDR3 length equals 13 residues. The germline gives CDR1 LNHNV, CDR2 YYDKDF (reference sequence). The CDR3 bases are TGTGCCACCAGCAGGACTCAGAACACTGAAGCTTTCTTT. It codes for CATSRTQNTEAFF.

CDR3 sequence: CASSFYLGGAAGELFF. The DNA for the CDR3 is TGTGCCAGCAGTTTTTACCTCGGGGGGGCGGCCGGGGAGCTGTTTTTT. The rearrangement links TRBV28 to TRBJ2-2; the match to TRBD2 covers 8 bases. After removal of 3 bases from V and 6 bases from J, the junction contained 9 bases not matched to a gene. Germline V gives CDR1 MDHEN, CDR2 SYDVKM. This CDR3 contains 16 residues.

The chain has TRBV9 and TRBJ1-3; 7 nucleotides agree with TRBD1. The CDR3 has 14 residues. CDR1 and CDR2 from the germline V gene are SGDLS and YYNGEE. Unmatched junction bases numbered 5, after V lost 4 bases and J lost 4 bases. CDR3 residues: CASSPQGLGNTIYF. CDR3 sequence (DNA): TGTGCCAGCAGCCCACAGGGGTTGGGAAACACCATATATTTT.

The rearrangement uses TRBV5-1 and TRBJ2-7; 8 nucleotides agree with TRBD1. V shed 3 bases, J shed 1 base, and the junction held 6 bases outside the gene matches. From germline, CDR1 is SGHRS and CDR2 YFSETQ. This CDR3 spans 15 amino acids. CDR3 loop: CASSWMTGASYEQYF. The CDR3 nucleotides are TGCGCCAGCAGCTGGATGACAGGGGCTTCCTACGAGCAGTACTTC.

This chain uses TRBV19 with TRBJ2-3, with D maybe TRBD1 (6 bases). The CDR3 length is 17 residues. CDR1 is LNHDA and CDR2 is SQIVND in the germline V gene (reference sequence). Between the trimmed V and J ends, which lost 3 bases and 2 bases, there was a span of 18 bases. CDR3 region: CASSMGRKKGDTDTQYF. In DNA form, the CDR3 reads TGTGCCAGTAGTATGGGGCGGAAGAAGGGGGACACAGATACGCAGTATTTT.

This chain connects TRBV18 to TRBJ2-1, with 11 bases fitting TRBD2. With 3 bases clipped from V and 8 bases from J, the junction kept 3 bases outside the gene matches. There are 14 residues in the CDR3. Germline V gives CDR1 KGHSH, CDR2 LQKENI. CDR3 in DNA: TGTGCCAGCTCACCTAGCGGGGGGGCAGATGAGCAGTTCTTC. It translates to CASSPSGGADEQFF.